Listed here are 14 T cell receptor beta chains from one sample, sequenced in a study of CD8 T cells in ankylosing spondylitis. TCRdb recomputed calls from the 5' RACE reads with MiXCR, one row per CDR3 protein. This sample has roughly 170,000 distinct CDR3 sequences, with around a tenth found just once. The material sequenced was blood, either unsorted or a sorted T cell fraction (not recorded which). The receptors stem from a female donor with ankylosing spondylitis or in good health (not recorded which).

This clonotype has at least ten counts. This CDR3 is CASRGSGPMAPGELFF. The CDR3 nucleotides are TGCGCCAGCAGAGGTTCGGGCCCCATGGCTCCCGGGGAGCTGTTTTTT. This chain connects TRBV5-1 to TRBJ2-2; D remains ambiguous. From germline, CDR1 is SGHRS and CDR2 YFSETQ. V lost 5 bases, J lost 6 bases, and 20 bases lay in between. The CDR3 spans 16 residues.

This clonotype was detected a few times. The CDR3 protein is CASSSSGQGIMNTEAFF. The DNA of the CDR3 is TGTGCCAGCAGCTCGAGTGGACAGGGGATCATGAACACTGAAGCTTTCTTT. The rearrangement joins TRBV11-2 to TRBJ1-1, with 9 bases that match TRBD1. In germline, CDR1 is SGHAT, CDR2 FQNNGV. The CDR3 loop spans 17 amino acids. V dropped 4 bases and J dropped 0; count of bases not matched to a gene: 9.

Ten or more counts support this clonotype. Here the CDR3 DNA reads TGTGCCAGCAGCGATGGGACTAGCAAGAGTCAAGAGACCCAGTACTTC. It encodes CASSDGTSKSQETQYF. The chain carries TRBV12-3 or TRBV12-4 and TRBJ2-5; 9 nucleotides line up with TRBD2. The J segment lost 2 bases and the V segment lost 6 bases, leaving 10 bases of the junction unmatched. The CDR3 is 16 residues long.

This clonotype showed up just a few times. The V gene is TRBV20-1, the J gene TRBJ2-5; 9 bases match TRBD1. CDR1 is DFQATT and CDR2 is SNEGSKA in the germline V gene (reference sequence). This CDR3 is built from 14 residues. The ends lost 5 bases at V and 4 bases at J; junction bases unmatched: 8. Written as DNA, the CDR3 is TGCAGTGCTGGAGTACAGGGGGCGGGAGAGACCCAGTACTTC. Its protein product is CSAGVQGAGETQYF.

This clonotype turned up a few times. This sequence joins TRBV7-9 and TRBJ2-1, with a possible D match to TRBD1 (6 bases). CDR1 is SEHNR, CDR2 FQNEAQ, per germline (reference sequence). V was trimmed by 5 bases and J by 8 bases, leaving 22 bases between them. This CDR3 spans 16 amino acids. The CDR3 loop is CASSPPGTPKMDEQFF. CDR3 coding DNA: TGTGCCAGCAGCCCCCCCGGGACACCCAAAATGGATGAGCAGTTCTTC.

The chain links TRBV27 to TRBJ2-2, with D maybe TRBD2 (6 bases). CDR3 length equals 15 residues. CDR1 and CDR2 (germline): MNHEY, SMNVEV (reference sequence). V was clipped by 4 bases and J by 3 bases, with 12 bases between them. CDR3 protein: CASSSPGLHTGELFF. CDR3 nucleotide sequence: TGTGCCAGCAGTTCCCCGGGACTCCACACCGGGGAGCTGTTTTTT.

This clonotype was found many times. The V gene is TRBV6-2 or TRBV6-3, the J gene TRBJ2-2, with 7 bases matching TRBD2. With 8 bases clipped from V and 1 base from J, the junction kept 4 bases outside the gene matches. The CDR3 covers 14 residues. Germline V lookup: CDR1 MNHEY, CDR2 SVGEGT. CDR3 loop: CASLREENTGELFF. The CDR3 nucleotides read TGTGCCAGCCTCCGGGAGGAGAACACCGGGGAGCTGTTTTTT.

V gene TRBV6-1 combines with J gene TRBJ2-5, with 10 bases aligning to TRBD2. This CDR3 has 17 residues. Germline CDR1 MNHNS, CDR2 SASEGT. Trimming took 7 bases from V and 4 from J; bases not matched to a gene: 15. The CDR3 loop reads CASTPRGTSDSRETQYF. The CDR3 DNA sequence: TGTGCCAGCACCCCACGCGGGACTAGCGACTCCAGAGAGACCCAGTACTTC.

This clonotype was seen ten or more times. CDR3 region: CASKGQGSYNEQFF. DNA of the CDR3: TGTGCCAGCAAGGGACAGGGTTCCTACAATGAGCAGTTCTTC. The chain recombines TRBV7-9 with TRBJ2-1; 9 nucleotides line up with TRBD1. The CDR3 runs to 14 residues. V was pared by 7 bases and J by 1 base, with 2 bases of the junction left unmatched. CDR1 and CDR2 from the germline V gene are SEHNR and FQNEAQ (reference sequence).

The table lists this clonotype with a few counts. V gene TRBV10-2 combines with J gene TRBJ1-5; D remains unclear. The germline V and J ends were trimmed by 6 bases and 1 base, with 13 bases remaining between them. This CDR3 spans 15 amino acids. The germline CDR1 and CDR2 sequences are WSHSY and SAAADI. The CDR3 here is CASRAGSQSNQPQHF. The CDR3 DNA sequence: TGCGCCAGCAGAGCAGGAAGCCAGAGCAATCAGCCCCAGCATTTT.

V is TRBV7-9 and J is TRBJ2-4, with D possibly TRBD1 on 6 matching bases. Trimming left V 5 bases short and J 1 base short, with 12 bases between. CDR3 length: 15 residues. CDR1 and CDR2 from the germline V gene are SEHNR and FQNEAQ (reference sequence). In nucleotides, the CDR3 is TGTGCCAGCAGCCCAGGGGATGACGCCAAAAACATTCAGTACTTC. This sequence encodes CASSPGDDAKNIQYF.

The table lists this clonotype with many counts. This sequence joins TRBV28 and TRBJ1-2; D uncertain. The CDR3 is 12 amino acids. V was trimmed by 5 bases and J by 4 bases, leaving 8 bases between them. Germline lookup yields CDR1 MDHEN and CDR2 SYDVKM. CDR3: CASSPGTYGYTF. CDR3 nucleotide sequence: TGTGCCAGCAGTCCCGGAACCTATGGCTACACCTTC.

This chain uses TRBV5-6 with TRBJ2-1, with D perhaps given as TRBD1 or TRBD2 (5 bases each). Trimming shortened V by 7 bases and J by 5 bases, and 13 bases separated the two germline ends. CDR3 size: 13 residues. Germline values: CDR1 SGHDT, CDR2 YYEEEE. CDR3 coding DNA: TGTGCCAGCGGGACCGCTAGCCACAATGAGCAGTTCTTC. Its translation is CASGTASHNEQFF.

The chain carries TRBV24-1 and TRBJ1-5, with D unresolved. The germline CDR1 and CDR2 sequences are KGHDR and SFDVKD. This CDR3 spans 13 amino acids. The V gene lost 1 base and the J gene lost 6 bases, with 6 bases spanning the gap. The CDR3 region is CATSDLEGQPQHF. CDR3 in DNA: TGTGCCACCAGTGATTTAGAGGGTCAGCCCCAGCATTTT.